This T cell receptor (beta chain) is drawn from a study of CXCR3-negative and CXCR3-positive naive CD8 T cells. Cells classed as naive CD8+ T cells were CD45RO-CCR7+CD27+CD95-. Libraries of TRB cDNA were made by 5' RACE and carried UMIs. For each CDR3 protein, TCRdb gives one entry from its re-call of the 5' RACE reads, without DNA. The sample's table shows 55,000 to 70,000 distinct CDR3 sequences. CDR1 and CDR2 from the germline V gene are LGHDT and YNNKEL (reference sequence). CDR3 length: 13 amino acids. Notes on the study in general: Researchers report that CXCR3-positive naive cells carry more hydrophobic TRB CDR3s than CXCR3-negative naive cells.

For this clonotype: Its antigen is not known.

The rearrangement joins TRBV3-1 to TRBJ1-6. The TCR was taken from a human donor in good health. Some clones in this sample may be carry-over from other donors' samples. Sequenced: naive CXCR3+ CD8+ T cells from blood. Described subset: CD45RO-CCR7+CD27+CD95- naive CD8+ T cells expressing CXCR3 (TNR3+). The CDR3 here is CASSPAATSPLHF.